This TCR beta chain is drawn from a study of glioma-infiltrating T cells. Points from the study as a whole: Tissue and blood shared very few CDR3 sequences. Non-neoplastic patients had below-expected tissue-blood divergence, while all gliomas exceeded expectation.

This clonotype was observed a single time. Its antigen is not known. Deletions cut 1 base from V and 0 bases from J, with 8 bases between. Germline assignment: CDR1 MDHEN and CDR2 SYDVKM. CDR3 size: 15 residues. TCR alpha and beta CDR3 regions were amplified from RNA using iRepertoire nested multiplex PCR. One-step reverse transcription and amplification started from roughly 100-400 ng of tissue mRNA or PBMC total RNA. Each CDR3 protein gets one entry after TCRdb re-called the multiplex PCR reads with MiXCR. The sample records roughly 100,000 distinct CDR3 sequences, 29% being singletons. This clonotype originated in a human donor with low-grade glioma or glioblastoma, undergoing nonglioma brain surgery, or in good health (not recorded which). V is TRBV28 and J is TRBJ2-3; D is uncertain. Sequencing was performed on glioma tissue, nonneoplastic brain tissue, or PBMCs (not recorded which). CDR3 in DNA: TGTGCCAGCAGTTTATTCACCGGTAGCACAGATACGCAGTATTTT. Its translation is CASSLFTGSTDTQYF.